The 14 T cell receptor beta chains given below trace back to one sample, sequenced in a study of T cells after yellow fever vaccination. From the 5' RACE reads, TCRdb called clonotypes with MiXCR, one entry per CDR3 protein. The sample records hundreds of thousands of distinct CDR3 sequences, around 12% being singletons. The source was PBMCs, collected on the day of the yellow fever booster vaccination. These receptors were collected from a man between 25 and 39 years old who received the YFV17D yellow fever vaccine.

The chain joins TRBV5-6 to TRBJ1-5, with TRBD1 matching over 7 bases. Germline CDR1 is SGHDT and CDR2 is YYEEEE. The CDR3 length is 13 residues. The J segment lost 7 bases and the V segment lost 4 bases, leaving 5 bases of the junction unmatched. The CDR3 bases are TGTGCCAGCAGCGCCGGGACAGTGCAGCCCCAGCATTTT. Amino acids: CASSAGTVQPQHF. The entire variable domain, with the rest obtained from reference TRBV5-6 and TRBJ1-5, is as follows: DAGVTQSPTHLIKTRGQQVTLRCSPKSGHDTVSWYQQALGQGPQFIFQYYEEEERQRGNFPDRFSGHQFPNYSSELNVNALLLGDSALYLCASSAGTVQPQHFGDGTRLSIL.

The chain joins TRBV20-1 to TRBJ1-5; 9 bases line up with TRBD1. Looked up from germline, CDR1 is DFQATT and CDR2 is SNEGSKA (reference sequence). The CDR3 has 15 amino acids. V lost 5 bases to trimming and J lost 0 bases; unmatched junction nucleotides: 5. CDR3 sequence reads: CSAAQTGGSNQPQHF. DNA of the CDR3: TGCAGTGCTGCCCAGACAGGGGGTAGCAATCAGCCCCAGCATTTT.

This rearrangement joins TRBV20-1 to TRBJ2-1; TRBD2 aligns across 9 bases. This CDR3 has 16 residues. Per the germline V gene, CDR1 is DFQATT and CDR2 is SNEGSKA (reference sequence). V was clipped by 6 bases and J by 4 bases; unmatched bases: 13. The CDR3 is CSAENLSGRFYNEQFF. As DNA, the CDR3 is TGCAGTGCAGAAAATCTTAGCGGGAGATTTTACAATGAGCAGTTCTTC.

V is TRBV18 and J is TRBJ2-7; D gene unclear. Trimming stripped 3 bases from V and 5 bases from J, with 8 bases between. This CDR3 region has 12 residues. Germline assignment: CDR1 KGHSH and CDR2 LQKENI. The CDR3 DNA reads TGTGCCAGCTCACCTTACAGAGACGAGCAGTACTTC. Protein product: CASSPYRDEQYF.

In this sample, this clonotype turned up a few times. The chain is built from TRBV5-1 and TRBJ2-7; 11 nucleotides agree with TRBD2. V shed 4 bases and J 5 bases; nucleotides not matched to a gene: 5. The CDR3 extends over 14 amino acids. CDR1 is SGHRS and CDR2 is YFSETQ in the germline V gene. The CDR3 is CASSLSGRANEQYF. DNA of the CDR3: TGCGCCAGCAGCCTTAGCGGGAGGGCCAACGAGCAGTACTTC.

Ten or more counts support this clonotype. Here the CDR3 DNA reads TGTGCCAGCACCCTGAAGACAGGTCGGGCGGAAGCTTTCTTT. It encodes CASTLKTGRAEAFF. This chain links TRBV16 with TRBJ1-1, with D possibly being TRBD1 (6 bases). V was shortened by 7 bases and J by 8 bases, with 20 bases between the two germline ends. CDR1 KGHSY and CDR2 FQNENV come from the germline V gene. The CDR3 is 14 amino acids.

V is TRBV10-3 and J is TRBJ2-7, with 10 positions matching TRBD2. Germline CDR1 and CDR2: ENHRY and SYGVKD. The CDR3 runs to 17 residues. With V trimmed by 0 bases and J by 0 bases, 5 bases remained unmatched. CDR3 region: CAISESTSGDSSYEQYF. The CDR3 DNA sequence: TGTGCCATCAGTGAGTCTACTAGCGGGGACAGCTCCTACGAGCAGTACTTC.

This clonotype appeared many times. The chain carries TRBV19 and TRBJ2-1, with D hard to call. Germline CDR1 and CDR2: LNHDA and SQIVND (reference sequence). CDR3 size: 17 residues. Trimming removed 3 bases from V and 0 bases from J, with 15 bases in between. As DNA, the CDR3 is TGTGCCAGTAGTATCTTAGGCCCTCCGGACTCCTACAATGAGCAGTTCTTC. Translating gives CASSILGPPDSYNEQFF.

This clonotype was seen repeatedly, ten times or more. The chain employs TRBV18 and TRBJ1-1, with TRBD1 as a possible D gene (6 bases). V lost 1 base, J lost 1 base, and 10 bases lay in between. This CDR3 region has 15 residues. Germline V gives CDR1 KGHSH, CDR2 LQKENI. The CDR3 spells CASSPRGHRNTEAFF. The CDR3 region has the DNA TGTGCCAGCTCACCACGGGGACACCGGAACACTGAAGCTTTCTTT.

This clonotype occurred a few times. DNA of the CDR3: TGTGCCAGCAGCTTGACAAGTTGGGGCTCCTACAATGAGCAGTTCTTC. It yields the protein CASSLTSWGSYNEQFF. The gene calls are TRBV11-3 and TRBJ2-1; D gene uncertain. V lost 3 bases, J lost 0 bases, and 12 bases lay in between. CDR1 and CDR2 from the germline V gene are SGHNT and YENEEA. The CDR3 has 16 residues.

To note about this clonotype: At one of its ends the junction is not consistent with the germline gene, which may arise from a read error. CDR3 residues: CATHDIYNEQLF. CDR3 coding DNA: TGTGCCACCCACGACATTTACAATGAGCAGCTCTTC. The chain is built from TRBV5-6 and TRBJ2-1; D unclear. There are 12 residues in the CDR3. CDR1 is SGHDT, CDR2 YYEEEE, per germline.

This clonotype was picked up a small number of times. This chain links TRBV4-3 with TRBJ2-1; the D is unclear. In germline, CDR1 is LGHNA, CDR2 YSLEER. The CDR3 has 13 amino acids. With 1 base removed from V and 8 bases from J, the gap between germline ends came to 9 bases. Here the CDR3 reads CASSQAPQDEQFF. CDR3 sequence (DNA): TGCGCCAGCAGCCAAGCTCCACAAGATGAGCAGTTCTTC.

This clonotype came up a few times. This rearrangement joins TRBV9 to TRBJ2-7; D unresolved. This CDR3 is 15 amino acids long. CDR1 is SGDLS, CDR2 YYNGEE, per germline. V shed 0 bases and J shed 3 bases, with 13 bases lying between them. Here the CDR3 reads CASSVEGSRYYEQYF. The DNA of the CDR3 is TGTGCCAGCAGCGTAGAAGGCTCCCGTTACTACGAGCAGTACTTC.

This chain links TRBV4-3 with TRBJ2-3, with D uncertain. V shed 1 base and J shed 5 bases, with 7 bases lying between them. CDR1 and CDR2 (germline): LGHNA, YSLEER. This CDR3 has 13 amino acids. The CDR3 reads CASSQAWRDTQYF. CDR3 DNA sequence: TGCGCCAGCAGCCAAGCGTGGCGAGATACGCAGTATTTT.